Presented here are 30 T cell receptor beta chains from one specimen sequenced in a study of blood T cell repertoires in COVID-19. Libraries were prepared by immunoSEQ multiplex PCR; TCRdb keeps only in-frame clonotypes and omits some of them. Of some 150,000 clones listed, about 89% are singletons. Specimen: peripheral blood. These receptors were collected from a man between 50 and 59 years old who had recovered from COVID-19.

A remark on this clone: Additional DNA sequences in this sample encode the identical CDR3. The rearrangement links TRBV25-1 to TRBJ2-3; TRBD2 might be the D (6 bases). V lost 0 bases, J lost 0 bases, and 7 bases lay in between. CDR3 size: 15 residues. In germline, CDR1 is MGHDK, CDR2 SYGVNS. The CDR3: CASSEYGGSTDTQYF. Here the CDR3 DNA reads TGTGCCAGCAGTGAATATGGGGGGAGCACAGATACGCAGTATTTT.

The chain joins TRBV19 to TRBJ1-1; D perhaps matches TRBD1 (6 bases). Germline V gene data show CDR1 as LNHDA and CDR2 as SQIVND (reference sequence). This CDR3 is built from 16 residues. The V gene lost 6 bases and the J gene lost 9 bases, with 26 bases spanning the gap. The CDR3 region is CASSPFEGEKFSQAFF. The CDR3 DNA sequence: TGTGCCAGTAGCCCCTTCGAGGGGGAAAAGTTCTCCCAAGCTTTCTTT.

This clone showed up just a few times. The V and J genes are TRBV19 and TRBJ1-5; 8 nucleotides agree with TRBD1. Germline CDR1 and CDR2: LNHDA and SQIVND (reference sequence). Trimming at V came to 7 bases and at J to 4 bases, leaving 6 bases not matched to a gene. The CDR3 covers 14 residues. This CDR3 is CASKQQGGNQPQHF. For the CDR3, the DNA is TGTGCCAGTAAGCAACAGGGGGGGAATCAGCCCCAGCATTTT.

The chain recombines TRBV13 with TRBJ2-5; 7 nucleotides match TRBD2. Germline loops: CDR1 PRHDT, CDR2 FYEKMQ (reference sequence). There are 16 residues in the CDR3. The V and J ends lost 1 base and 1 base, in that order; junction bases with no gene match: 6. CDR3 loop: CASSLVGGGLQETQYF. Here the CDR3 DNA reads TGTGCCAGCAGCTTAGTTGGCGGGGGACTCCAAGAGACCCAGTACTTC.

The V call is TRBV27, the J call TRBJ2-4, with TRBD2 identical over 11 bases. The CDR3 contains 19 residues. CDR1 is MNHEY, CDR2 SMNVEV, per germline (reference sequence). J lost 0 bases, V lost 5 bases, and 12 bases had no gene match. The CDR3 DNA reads TGTGCCAGCAGTCACCGGACTAGCGGGCCCCTCCTAGCCAAAAACATTCAGTACTTC. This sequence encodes CASSHRTSGPLLAKNIQYF.

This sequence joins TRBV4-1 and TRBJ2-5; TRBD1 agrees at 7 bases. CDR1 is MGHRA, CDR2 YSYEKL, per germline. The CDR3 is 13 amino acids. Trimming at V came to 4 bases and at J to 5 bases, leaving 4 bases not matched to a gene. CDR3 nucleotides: TGCGCCAGCAGCCGGGACAGCGACGAGACCCAGTACTTC. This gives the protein CASSRDSDETQYF.

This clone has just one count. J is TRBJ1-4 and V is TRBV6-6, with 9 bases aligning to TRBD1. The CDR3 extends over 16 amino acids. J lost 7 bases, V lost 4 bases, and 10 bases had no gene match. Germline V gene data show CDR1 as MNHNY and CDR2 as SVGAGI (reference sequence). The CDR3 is CASSSPNRGLSEKLFF. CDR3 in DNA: TGTGCCAGCAGTTCCCCAAACAGGGGGCTTAGTGAAAAACTGTTTTTT.

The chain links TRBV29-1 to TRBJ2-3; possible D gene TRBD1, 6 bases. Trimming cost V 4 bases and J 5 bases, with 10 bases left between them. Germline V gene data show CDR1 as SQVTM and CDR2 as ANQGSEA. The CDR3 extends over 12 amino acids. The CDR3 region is CSVVRGIDTQYF. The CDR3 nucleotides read TGCAGCGTTGTGAGGGGGATAGATACGCAGTATTTT.

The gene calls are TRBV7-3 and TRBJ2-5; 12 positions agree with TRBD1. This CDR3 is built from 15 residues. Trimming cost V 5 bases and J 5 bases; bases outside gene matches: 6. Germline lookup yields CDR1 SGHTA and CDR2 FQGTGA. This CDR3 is CASSTGTGGRETQYF. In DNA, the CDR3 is TGTGCCAGCAGCACCGGGACAGGGGGCCGGGAGACCCAGTACTTC.

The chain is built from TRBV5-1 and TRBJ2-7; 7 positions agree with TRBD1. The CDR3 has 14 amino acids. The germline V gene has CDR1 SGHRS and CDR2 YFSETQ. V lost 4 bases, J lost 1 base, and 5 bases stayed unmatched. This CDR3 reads CASSLDRRSYEQYF. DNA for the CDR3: TGCGCCAGCAGCCTGGACAGGCGATCCTACGAGCAGTACTTC.

CDR3 sequence: CATVRDRGYEQYF. The CDR3, as DNA: TGTGCCACGGTCCGGGACAGGGGCTACGAGCAGTACTTC. The chain links TRBV15 to TRBJ2-7, with TRBD1 matching over 10 bases. The CDR3 spans 13 residues. Unmatched junction bases numbered 5, after V lost 9 bases and J lost 3 bases. CDR1 and CDR2 from the germline V gene are LNHNV and YYDKDF (reference sequence).

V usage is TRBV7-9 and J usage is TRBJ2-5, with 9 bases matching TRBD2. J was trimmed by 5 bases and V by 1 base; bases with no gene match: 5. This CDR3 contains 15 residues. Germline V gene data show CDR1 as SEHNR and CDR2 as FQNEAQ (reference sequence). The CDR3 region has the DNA TGTGCCAGCAGCTTAGATGCGGGGGGGCAGGAGACCCAGTACTTC. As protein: CASSLDAGGQETQYF.

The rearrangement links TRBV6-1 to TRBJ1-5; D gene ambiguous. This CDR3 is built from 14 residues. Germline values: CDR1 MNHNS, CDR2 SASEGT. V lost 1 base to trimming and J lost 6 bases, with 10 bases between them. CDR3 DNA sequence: TGTGCCAGCAGTGAAGTAGGTTGGAGTCAGCCCCAGCATTTT. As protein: CASSEVGWSQPQHF.

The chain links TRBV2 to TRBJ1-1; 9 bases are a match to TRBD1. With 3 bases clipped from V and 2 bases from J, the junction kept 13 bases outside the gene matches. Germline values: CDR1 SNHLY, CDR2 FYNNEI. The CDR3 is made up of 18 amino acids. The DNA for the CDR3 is TGTGCCAGCAGTGAGGATGAGGACAGGGGCCGTTCAAACACTGAAGCTTTCTTT. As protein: CASSEDEDRGRSNTEAFF. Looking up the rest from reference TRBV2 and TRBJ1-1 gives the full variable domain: EPEVTQTPSHQVTQMGQEVILRCVPISNHLYFYWYRQILGQKVEFLVSFYNNEISEKSEIFDDQFSVERPDGSNFTLKIRSTKLEDSAMYFCASSEDEDRGRSNTEAFFGQGTRLTVV.

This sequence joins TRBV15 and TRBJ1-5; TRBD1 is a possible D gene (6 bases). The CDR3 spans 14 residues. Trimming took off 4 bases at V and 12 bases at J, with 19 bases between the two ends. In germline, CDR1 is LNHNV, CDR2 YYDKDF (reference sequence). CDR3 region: CATSTKSTGFLQHF. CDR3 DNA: TGTGCCACCAGCACAAAATCAACAGGGTTCCTCCAGCATTTT.

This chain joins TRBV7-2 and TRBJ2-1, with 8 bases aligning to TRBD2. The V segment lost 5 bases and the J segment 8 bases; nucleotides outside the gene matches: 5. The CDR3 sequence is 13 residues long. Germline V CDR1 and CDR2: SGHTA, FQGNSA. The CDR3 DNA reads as TGTGCCAGCAGCCTCCTAGCGGGCTATGAGCAGTTCTTC. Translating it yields CASSLLAGYEQFF.

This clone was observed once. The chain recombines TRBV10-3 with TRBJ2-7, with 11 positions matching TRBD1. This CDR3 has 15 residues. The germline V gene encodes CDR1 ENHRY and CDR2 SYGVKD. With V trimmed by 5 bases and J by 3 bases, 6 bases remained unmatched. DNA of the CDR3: TGTGCCATCAGTAACCGGGACAGGGGGATCTACGAGCAGTACTTC. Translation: CAISNRDRGIYEQYF.

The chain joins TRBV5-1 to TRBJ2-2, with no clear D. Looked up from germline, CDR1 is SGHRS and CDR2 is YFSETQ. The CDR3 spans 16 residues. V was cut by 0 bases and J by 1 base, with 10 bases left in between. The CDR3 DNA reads TGCGCCAGCAGCTTGGCAACCGGAGAGAACACCGGGGAGCTGTTTTTT. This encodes CASSLATGENTGELFF.

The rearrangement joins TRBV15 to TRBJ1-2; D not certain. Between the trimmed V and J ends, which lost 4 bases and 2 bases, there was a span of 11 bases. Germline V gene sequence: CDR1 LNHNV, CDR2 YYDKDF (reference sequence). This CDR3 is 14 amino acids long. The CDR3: CATSNQTGNYGYTF. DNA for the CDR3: TGTGCCACCAGCAACCAGACGGGGAACTATGGCTACACCTTC.

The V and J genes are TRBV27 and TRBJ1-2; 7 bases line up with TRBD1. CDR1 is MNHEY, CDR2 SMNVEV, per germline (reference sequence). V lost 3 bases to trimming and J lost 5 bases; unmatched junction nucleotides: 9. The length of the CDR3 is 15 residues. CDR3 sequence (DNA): TGTGCCAGCAGTTTTAAGGGGGCTCTAGTGTATGGCTACACCTTC. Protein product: CASSFKGALVYGYTF.

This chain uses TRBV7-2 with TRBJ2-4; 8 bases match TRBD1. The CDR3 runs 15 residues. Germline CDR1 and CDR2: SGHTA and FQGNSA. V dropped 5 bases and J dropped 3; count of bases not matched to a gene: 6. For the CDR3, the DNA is TGTGCCAGCAGCCCAGGGGGCGTGGGCAAAAACATTCAGTACTTC. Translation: CASSPGGVGKNIQYF.

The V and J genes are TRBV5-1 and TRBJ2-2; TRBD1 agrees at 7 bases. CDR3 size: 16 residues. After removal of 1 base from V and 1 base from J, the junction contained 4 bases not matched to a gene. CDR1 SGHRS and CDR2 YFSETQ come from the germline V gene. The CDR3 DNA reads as TGCGCCAGCAGCTTGTCCGGGACAGTGAACACCGGGGAGCTGTTTTTT. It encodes CASSLSGTVNTGELFF.

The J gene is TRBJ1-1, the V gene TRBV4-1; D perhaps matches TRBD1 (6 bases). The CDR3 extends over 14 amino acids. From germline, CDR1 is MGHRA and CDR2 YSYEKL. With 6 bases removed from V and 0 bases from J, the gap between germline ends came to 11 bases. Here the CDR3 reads CASSHRDMNTEAFF. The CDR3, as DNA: TGCGCCAGCAGTCACAGGGATATGAACACTGAAGCTTTCTTT.

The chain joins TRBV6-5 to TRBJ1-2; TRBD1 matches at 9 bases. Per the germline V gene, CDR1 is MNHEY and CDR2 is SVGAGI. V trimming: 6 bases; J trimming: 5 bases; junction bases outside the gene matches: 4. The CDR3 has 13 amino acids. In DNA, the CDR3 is TGTGCCAGCAGGACAGGGGGACGGTATGGCTACACCTTC. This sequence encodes CASRTGGRYGYTF.

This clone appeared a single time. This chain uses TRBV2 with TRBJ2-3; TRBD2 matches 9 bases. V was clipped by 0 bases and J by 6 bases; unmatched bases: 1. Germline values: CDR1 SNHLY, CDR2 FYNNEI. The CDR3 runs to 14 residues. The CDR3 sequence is CASSEALAGDTQYF. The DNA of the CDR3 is TGTGCCAGCAGTGAAGCTCTAGCGGGGGATACGCAGTATTTT.

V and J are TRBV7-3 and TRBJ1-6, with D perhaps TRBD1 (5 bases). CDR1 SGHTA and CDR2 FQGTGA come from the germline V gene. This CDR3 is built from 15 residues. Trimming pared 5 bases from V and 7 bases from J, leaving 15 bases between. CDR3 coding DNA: TGTGCCAGCAGCCTACACGGACAAGTAAATTCACCCCTCCACTTT. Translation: CASSLHGQVNSPLHF.

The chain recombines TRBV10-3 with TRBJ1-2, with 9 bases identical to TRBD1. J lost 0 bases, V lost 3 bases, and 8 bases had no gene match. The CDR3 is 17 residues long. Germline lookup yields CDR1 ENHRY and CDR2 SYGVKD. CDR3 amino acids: CAISDPGQGSTNYGYTF. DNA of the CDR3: TGTGCCATCAGTGATCCGGGACAGGGATCGACTAACTATGGCTACACCTTC.

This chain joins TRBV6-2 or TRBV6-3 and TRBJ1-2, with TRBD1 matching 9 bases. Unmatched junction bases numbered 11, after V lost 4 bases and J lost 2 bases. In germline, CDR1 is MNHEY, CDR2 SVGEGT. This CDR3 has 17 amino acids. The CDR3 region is CASSSQGAIGRNYGYTF. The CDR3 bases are TGTGCCAGCAGTTCACAGGGGGCCATCGGGAGAAACTATGGCTACACCTTC.

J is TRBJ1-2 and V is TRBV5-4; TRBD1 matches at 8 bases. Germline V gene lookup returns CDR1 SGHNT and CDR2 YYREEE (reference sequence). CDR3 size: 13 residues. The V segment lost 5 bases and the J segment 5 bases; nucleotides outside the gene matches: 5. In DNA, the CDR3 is TGTGCCAGCAGGATGACAGGGGTATATGGCTACACCTTC. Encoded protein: CASRMTGVYGYTF.

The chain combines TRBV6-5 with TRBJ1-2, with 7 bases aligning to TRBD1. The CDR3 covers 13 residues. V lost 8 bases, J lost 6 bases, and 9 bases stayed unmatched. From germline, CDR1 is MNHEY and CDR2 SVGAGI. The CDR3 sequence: CASAGGVGDGYTF. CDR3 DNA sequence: TGTGCCAGCGCAGGGGGTGTCGGCGATGGCTACACCTTC.